A selection of T cell receptor beta chains follows, all from one sample in a study of blood T cell repertoires in COVID-19. Repertoires were generated with immunoSEQ multiplex PCR, while TCRdb's copy carries only in-frame clones and drops some. The sample shows some 190,000 clones, about 88% of them seen only once. Sequenced material: peripheral blood. The receptors derive from a man aged 30 to 39 with acute or convalescent COVID-19. The conserved cysteine and the conserved F or W are not part of the CDR3 here. The order of the fields is V gene, J gene, CDR3 protein.

V: TRBV5-1; J: TRBJ2-4; CDR3: ASSSGQGGRSIQY
V: TRBV19; J: TRBJ2-1; CDR3: ASSMQGYNEQF
V: TRBV6-5; J: TRBJ1-1; CDR3: ASSLDRVRTEAF
V: TRBV19; J: TRBJ1-1; CDR3: ASSGDNRVVTEAF
V: TRBV6-1; J: TRBJ1-1; CDR3: ASSEYLGGGNTEAF
V: TRBV28; J: TRBJ1-4; CDR3: ASRQRTDLNEKLF
V: TRBV6-1; J: TRBJ2-1; CDR3: ASSGGTSGTYNEQF
V: TRBV27; J: TRBJ1-1; CDR3: ASRRTGGAANTEAF
V: TRBV6-7; J: TRBJ2-1; CDR3: ASSYLPRRATRNEQF
V: TRBV5-1; J: TRBJ1-2; CDR3: ASSNSPSYGYT
V: TRBV28; J: TRBJ1-2; CDR3: ASSAFRYGGYT
V: TRBV30; J: TRBJ1-3; CDR3: AWSLLPGGNTIY
V: TRBV4-1; J: TRBJ1-4; CDR3: ASSQVRRDEKLF
V: TRBV9; J: TRBJ2-3; CDR3: ASSVAGSTTADTQY
V: TRBV30; J: TRBJ2-2; CDR3: AGTKGAGGNTGELF
V: TRBV20-1; J: TRBJ1-1; CDR3: SAEQGLGAF
V: TRBV4-1; J: TRBJ2-7; CDR3: ASSQGLEQY
V: TRBV30; J: TRBJ1-4; CDR3: AWRPRGSYEKLF
V: TRBV3-1/TRBV3-2; J: TRBJ2-1; CDR3: ASSRTSGVFHEQF
V: TRBV2; J: TRBJ2-1; CDR3: ASSVGAGEQF
V: TRBV4-1; J: TRBJ2-7; CDR3: ASSHGGDEQY
V: TRBV5-4; J: TRBJ2-5; CDR3: ASSPEGRGQRQETQY